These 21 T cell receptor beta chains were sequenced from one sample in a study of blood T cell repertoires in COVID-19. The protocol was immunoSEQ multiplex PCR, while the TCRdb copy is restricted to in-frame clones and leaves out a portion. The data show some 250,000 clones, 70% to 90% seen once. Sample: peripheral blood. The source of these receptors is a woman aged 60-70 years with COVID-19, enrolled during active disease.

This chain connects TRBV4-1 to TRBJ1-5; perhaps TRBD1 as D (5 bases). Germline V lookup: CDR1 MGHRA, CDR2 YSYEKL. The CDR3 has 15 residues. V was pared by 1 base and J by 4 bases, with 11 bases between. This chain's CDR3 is CASSQVPGGNQPQHF. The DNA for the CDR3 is TGCGCCAGCAGCCAAGTTCCCGGGGGAAATCAGCCCCAGCATTTT.

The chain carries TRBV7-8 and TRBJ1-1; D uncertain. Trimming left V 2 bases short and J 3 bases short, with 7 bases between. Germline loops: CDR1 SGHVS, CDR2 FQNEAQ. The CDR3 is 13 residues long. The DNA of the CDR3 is TGTGCCAGCAGCTTACGGAGGGACACTGAAGCTTTCTTT. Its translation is CASSLRRDTEAFF. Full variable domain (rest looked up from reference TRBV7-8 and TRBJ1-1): GAGVSQSPRYKVAKRGQDVALRCDPISGHVSLFWYQQALGQGPEFLTYFQNEAQLDKSGLPSDRFFAERPEGSVSTLKIQRTQQEDSAVYLCASSLRRDTEAFFGQGTRLTVV.

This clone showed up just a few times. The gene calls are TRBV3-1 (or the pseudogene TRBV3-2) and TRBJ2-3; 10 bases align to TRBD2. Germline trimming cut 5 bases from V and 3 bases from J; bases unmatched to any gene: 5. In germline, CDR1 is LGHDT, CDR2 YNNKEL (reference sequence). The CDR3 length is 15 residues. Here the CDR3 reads CASSSQGLATDTQYF. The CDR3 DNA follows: TGTGCCAGCAGCTCCCAGGGACTAGCGACAGATACGCAGTATTTT.

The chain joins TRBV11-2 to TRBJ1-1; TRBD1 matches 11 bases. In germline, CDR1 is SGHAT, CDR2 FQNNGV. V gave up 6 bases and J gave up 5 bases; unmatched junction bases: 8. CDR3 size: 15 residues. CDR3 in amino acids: CASRDRGRGRTEAFF. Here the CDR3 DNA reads TGTGCCAGCAGGGACAGGGGGCGGGGCAGGACTGAAGCTTTCTTT.

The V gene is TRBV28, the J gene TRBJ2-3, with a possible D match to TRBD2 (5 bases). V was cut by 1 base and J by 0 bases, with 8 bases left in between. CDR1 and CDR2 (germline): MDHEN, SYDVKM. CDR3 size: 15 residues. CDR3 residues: CASSLSGISTDTQYF. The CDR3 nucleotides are TGTGCCAGCAGTTTATCCGGGATTAGCACAGATACGCAGTATTTT.

CDR3 DNA sequence: TGTGCCAGCTCACGAGGGACAGGGGGCGAGTTCTTC. It codes for CASSRGTGGEFF. This chain uses TRBV18 with TRBJ2-1; 12 nucleotides match TRBD1. V shed 4 bases and J 14 bases; nucleotides not matched to a gene: 3. Germline lookup yields CDR1 KGHSH and CDR2 LQKENI. This CDR3 is built from 12 residues.

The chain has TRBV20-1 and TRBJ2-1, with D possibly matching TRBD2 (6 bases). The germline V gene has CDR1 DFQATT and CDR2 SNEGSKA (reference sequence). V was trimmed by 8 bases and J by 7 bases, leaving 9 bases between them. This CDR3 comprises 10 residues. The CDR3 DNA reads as TGCAGTTACGGGAGAAATGAGCAGTTCTTC. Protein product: CSYGRNEQFF.

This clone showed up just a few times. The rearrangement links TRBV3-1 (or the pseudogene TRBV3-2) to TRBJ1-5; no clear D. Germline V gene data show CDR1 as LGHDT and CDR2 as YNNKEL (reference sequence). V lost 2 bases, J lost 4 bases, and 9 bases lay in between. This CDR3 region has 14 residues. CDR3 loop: CASSQTRRNQPQHF. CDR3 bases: TGTGCCAGCAGCCAAACTCGGAGGAATCAGCCCCAGCATTTT.

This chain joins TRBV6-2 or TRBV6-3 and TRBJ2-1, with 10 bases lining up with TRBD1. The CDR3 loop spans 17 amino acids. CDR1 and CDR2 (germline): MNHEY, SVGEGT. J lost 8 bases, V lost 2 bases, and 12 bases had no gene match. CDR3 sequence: CASSYPGTGVGIDEQFF. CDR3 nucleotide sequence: TGTGCCAGCAGTTACCCCGGGACAGGGGTCGGAATAGATGAGCAGTTCTTC.

DNA of the CDR3: TGTGCCAGTAGTCGGGGTGGGAGTTCGATTGATACGCAGTATTTT. Protein: CASSRGGSSIDTQYF. The chain recombines TRBV19 with TRBJ2-3; tentative D call: TRBD2 (5 bases). CDR1 is LNHDA, CDR2 SQIVND, per germline (reference sequence). The CDR3 consists of 15 residues. V lost 5 bases to trimming and J lost 6 bases, with 18 bases between them.

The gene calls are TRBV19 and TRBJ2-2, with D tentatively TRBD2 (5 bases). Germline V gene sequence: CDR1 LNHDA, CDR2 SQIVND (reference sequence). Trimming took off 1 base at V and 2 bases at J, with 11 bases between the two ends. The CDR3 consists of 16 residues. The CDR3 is CASSIASRSNTGELFF. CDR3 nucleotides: TGTGCCAGTAGTATAGCTAGCAGGAGTAACACCGGGGAGCTGTTTTTT.

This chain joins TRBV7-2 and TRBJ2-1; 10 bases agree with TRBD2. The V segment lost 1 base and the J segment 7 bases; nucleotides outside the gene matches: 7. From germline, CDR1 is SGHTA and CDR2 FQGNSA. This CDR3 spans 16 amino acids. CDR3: CASSLGGGLAQNEQFF. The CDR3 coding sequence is TGTGCCAGCAGCTTAGGGGGGGGACTAGCGCAAAATGAGCAGTTCTTC. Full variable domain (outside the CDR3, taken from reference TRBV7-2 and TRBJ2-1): GAGVSQSPSNKVTEKGKDVELRCDPISGHTALYWYRQSLGQGLEFLIYFQGNSAPDKSGLPSDRFSAERTGGSVSTLTIQRTQQEDSAVYLCASSLGGGLAQNEQFFGPGTRLTVL.

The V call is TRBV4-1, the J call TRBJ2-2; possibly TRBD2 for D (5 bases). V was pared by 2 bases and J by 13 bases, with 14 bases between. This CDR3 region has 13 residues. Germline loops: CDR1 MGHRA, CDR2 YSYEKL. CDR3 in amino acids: CASSQPNSDVLFF. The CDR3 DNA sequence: TGCGCCAGCAGCCAACCGAATAGCGATGTGCTGTTTTTT.

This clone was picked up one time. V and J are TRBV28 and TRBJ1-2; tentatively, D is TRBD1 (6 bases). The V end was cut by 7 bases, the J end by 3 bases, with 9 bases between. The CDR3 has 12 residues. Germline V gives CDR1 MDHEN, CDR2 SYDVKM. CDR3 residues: CASKGEDYGYTF. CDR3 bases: TGTGCCAGCAAGGGGGAAGACTATGGCTACACCTTC.

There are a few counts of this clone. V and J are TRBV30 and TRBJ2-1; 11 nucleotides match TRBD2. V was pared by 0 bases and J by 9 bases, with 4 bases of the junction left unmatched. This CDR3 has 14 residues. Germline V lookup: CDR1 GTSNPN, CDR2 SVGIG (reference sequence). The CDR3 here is CAWSVLAGVGEQFF. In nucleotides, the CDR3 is TGTGCCTGGAGTGTACTAGCGGGAGTAGGTGAGCAGTTCTTC.

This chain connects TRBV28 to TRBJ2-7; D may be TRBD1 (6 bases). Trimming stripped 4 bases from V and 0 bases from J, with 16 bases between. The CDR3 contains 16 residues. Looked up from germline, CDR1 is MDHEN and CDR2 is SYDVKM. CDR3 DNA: TGTGCCAGCAGTTCACCCTGGACAGCGAACTCCTACGAGCAGTACTTC. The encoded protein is CASSSPWTANSYEQYF.

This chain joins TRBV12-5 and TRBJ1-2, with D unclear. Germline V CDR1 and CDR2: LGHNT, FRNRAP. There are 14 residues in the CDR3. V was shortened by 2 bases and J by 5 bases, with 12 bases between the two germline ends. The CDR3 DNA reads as TGTGCTAGTGGTTTGCGGATAACGAGGTATGGCTACACCTTC. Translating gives CASGLRITRYGYTF. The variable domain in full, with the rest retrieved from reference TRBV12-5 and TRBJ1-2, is DARVTQTPRHKVTEMGQEVTMRCQPILGHNTVFWYRQTMMQGLELLAYFRNRAPLDDSGMPKDRFSAEMPDATLATLKIQPSEPRDSAVYFCASGLRITRYGYTFGSGTRLTVV.

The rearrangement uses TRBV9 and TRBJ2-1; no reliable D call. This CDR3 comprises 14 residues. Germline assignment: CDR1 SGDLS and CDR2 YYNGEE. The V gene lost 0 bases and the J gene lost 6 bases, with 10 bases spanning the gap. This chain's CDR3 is CASSVGPVLNEQFF. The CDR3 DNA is TGTGCCAGCAGCGTAGGTCCAGTTCTCAATGAGCAGTTCTTC.

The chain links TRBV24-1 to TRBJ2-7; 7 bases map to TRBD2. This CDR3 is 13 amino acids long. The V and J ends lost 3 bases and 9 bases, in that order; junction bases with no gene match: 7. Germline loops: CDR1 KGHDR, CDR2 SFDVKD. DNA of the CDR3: TGTGCCACCAGTGATATTCACGGGGAGGGGCAGTACTTC. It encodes CATSDIHGEGQYF.

CDR3 DNA sequence: TGTGCCAGCAGCTTAGCGAAGGCAGGGATTAACTACGAGCAGTACTTC. It translates to CASSLAKAGINYEQYF. The rearrangement links TRBV7-9 to TRBJ2-7, with D perhaps matching TRBD1 (5 bases). V lost 0 bases and J lost 3, with 15 bases in between. CDR1 SEHNR and CDR2 FQNEAQ come from the germline V gene (reference sequence). The CDR3 covers 16 residues.

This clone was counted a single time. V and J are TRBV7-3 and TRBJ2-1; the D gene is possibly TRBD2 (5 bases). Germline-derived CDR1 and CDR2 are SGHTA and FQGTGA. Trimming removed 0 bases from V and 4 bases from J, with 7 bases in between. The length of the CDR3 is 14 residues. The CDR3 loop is CASSLTRGYNEQFF. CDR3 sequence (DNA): TGTGCCAGCAGCTTAACTCGGGGATACAATGAGCAGTTCTTC. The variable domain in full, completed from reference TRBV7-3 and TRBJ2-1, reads GAGVSQTPSNKVTEKGKYVELRCDPISGHTALYWYRQSLGQGPEFLIYFQGTGAADDSGLPNDRFFAVRPEGSVSTLKIQRTERGDSAVYLCASSLTRGYNEQFFGPGTRLTVL.